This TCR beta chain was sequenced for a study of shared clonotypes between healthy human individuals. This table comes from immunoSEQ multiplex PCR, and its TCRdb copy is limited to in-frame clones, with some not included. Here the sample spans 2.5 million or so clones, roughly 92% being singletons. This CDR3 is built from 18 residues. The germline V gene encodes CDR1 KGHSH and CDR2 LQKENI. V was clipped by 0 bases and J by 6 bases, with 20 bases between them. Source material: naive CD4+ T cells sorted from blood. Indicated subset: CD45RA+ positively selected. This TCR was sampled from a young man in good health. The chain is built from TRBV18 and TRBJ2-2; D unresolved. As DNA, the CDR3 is TGTGCCAGCTCACCACCGACCTCCCTCCACCACCGCCCCGGGGAGCTGTTTTTT. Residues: CASSPPTSLHHRPGELFF.